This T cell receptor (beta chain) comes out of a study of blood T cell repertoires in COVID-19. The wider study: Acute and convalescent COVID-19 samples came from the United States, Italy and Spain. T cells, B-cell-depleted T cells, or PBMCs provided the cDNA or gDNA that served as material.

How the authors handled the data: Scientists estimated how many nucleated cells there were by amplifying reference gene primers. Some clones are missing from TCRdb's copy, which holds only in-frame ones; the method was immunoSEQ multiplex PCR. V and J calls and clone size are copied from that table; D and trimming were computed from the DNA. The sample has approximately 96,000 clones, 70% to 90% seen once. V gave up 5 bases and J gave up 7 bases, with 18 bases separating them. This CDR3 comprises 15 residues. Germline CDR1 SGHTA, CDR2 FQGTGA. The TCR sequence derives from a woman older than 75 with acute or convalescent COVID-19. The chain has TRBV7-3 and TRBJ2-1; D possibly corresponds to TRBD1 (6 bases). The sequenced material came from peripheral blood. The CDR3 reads CASSPSPGDRNEQFF. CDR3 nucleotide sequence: TGTGCCAGCAGCCCCTCGCCAGGGGATAGAAATGAGCAGTTCTTC.